A selection of T cell receptor beta chains follows, all from one sample in a study of prognosis after radiotherapy for stage I lung cancer. From the multiplex PCR reads, TCRdb called clonotypes with MiXCR, one entry per CDR3 protein. The profile shows roughly 23,000 distinct CDR3 sequences, about 46% of them singletons. Source: PBMCs, taken before or after stereotactic body radiation therapy (not recorded which). These TCRs come from a donor of 50 years or more with non-small cell lung cancer. The CDR3 runs from the conserved cysteine through the conserved F or W. A D gene is named only where the DNA matches it firmly. Size is omitted from some rows. Given values are once, few, many or a class for expanded clones.

TRBV12-3/TRBV12-4	.	TRBJ1-2	medium-sized	TGTGCCAGCAGTTTAGCGCTTACCGGTTATGGCTACACCTTC	CASSLALTGYGYTF
TRBV28	.	TRBJ1-1	.	TGTGCCATCAGCCAAGGTGGTACCACCACTGAAGCTTTCTTT	CAISQGGTTTEAFF
TRBV20-1	.	TRBJ1-2	.	TGCAGTGCTACTGTGACTGAACTATATGGCTACACCTTC	CSATVTELYGYTF
TRBV7-9	.	TRBJ2-4	few	TGTGCCAGCAACTTAGCCGGGACCGCCGTCGGAGATAACATTCAGTACTTC	CASNLAGTAVGDNIQYF
TRBV19	.	TRBJ2-7	many	TGTGCCAGTAATACGCAAATGGGGGAGCAGTACTTC	CASNTQMGEQYF
TRBV7-3	TRBD2	TRBJ2-5	many	TGTGCCAGCAGCGAAGGTGCGGGGGGACTTAGCGAGACCCAGTACTTC	CASSEGAGGLSETQYF
TRBV28	.	TRBJ1-4	.	TGTGCCAGCAGCTTAGTCTTGGGTGAAAAACTGTTTTTT	CASSLVLGEKLFF
TRBV12-3/TRBV12-4	.	TRBJ2-3	.	TGTGCCAGCAGTCGATCCTTTTGCGGGTGCACAGATACGCAGTATTTT	CASSRSFCGCTDTQYF
TRBV7-9	TRBD1	TRBJ1-2	many	TGTGCCAGCAGCTCAGGGGGCCCCTATGGCTACACCTTC	CASSSGGPYGYTF
TRBV6-5	.	TRBJ1-2	few	TGTGCCAGCAGTTACGATCCATCTCAGGTTGGCTATGGCTACACCTTC	CASSYDPSQVGYGYTF
TRBV5-1	TRBD2	TRBJ2-3	.	TGCGCCAGCAGCCCTGGGACTAGCGGTGAGCCTACGCAGTATTTT	CASSPGTSGEPTQYF
TRBV6-5	TRBD2	TRBJ2-7	.	TGTGCCAGCAGTTACGCGGGAGGGTTCCACGAGCAGTACTTC	CASSYAGGFHEQYF
TRBV7-3	TRBD2	TRBJ2-1	many	TGTGCCAGCAGCAAGTCTAGCGGGGGGGCTTATGAGCAGTTCTTC	CASSKSSGGAYEQFF
TRBV6-1	.	TRBJ2-7	.	TGTGCCATCAGTCGCTCGGGGCAGGGGTACTACGAGCAGTACTTC	CAISRSGQGYYEQYF
TRBV15	.	TRBJ2-2	many	TGTGCCACCAGCAGAGAAGGAGTGGGTCCCGGGGAGCTGTTTTTT	CATSREGVGPGELFF
TRBV12-3/TRBV12-4	TRBD1	TRBJ1-1	few	TGTGCCAGCAGTTTGGGGACAGGGGGCTCTAACACTGAATCTTTCTTC	CASSLGTGGSNTESFF
TRBV4-3	.	TRBJ2-7	many	TGCGCCAGCAGCCGGGCCCAGGGTTGGTACGAGCAGTACTTC	CASSRAQGWYEQYF
TRBV7-2	TRBD1	TRBJ1-1	many	TGTGCCAGCAGCAGGGGGCATACTGAAGCTTTCTTT	CASSRGHTEAFF
TRBV7-2	TRBD1	TRBJ1-5	few	TGTGCCAGCAGCTTGGACGGACAGGGCAATCAGCCCCAGCATTTT	CASSLDGQGNQPQHF
TRBV5-1	.	TRBJ2-1	many	TGCGCCAGCAGCTTTCTGACACGGCCCCCATACAATGAGCAGTTCTTC	CASSFLTRPPYNEQFF
TRBV28	TRBD2	TRBJ2-7	.	TGTTCCAGCAGTCGTCTATTTGGGCGGGAGGGTTCTCTTGAGCAGTACTTC	CSSSRLFGREGSLEQYF
TRBV15	TRBD2	TRBJ2-7	many	TGTGCCACCAGCAGAGGAGGGTCAGGCGGGAGTGTCGAGCAGTACTTC	CATSRGGSGGSVEQYF
TRBV12-3/TRBV12-4	.	TRBJ2-7	.	TGTGCCAGCAGTTTGCAAGAGGGGGCCTACGAGCAGTACTTC	CASSLQEGAYEQYF
TRBV11-2	.	TRBJ2-6	many	TGTGCCAGCAGCTTAGTTGCCGGAGGGGTCCTGACTTTC	CASSLVAGGVLTF
TRBV5-1	.	TRBJ2-2	few	TGCGCCAGCAGCCCGGGTCACCTTGATTCGGCCACCGGGGAGCTGTTTTTT	CASSPGHLDSATGELFF
TRBV28	.	TRBJ1-1	many	TGTGCCAGCAGTTTTGGCCTGGGGGGGCACACTGAAGCTTTCTTT	CASSFGLGGHTEAFF
TRBV11-3	.	TRBJ2-1	once	TGTGCCAGCGGAGGTGGAAACTACAATGAGCAGTTCTTC	CASGGGNYNEQFF
TRBV11-2	.	TRBJ2-6	.	TGTGCCAGCAGCCTAATGTGGTCCGGGGCCAACGTCCTGACTTTC	CASSLMWSGANVLTF
TRBV10-3	TRBD1	TRBJ2-5	.	TGTGCCATCAGTGAAACAACAGGGGGCCGCGAGACCCAGTACTTC	CAISETTGGRETQYF
TRBV4-2	TRBD1	TRBJ2-2	.	TGTGCCAGCAGCCAAGTACAGGGGGCCGGGGAGCTGTTTTTT	CASSQVQGAGELFF
TRBV4-3	.	TRBJ2-6	.	TGCGCCAGCAGCTACGGAGGGGGGACTGGGGACAACGTCCTGACTTTC	CASSYGGGTGDNVLTF